What follows is one TCR beta chain and its context. The specificity of this receptor is unknown. Base-call qualities are not available, and no considerably larger clone is one nucleotide away. TCRbeta CDR3 regions were amplified from genomic DNA using the immunoSEQ Assay, a bias-controlled multiplex PCR. The original methods were these. Within the assay, amplification of reference gene primers was used to estimate how many nucleated cells each sample contained. To quantify the absolute abundance of each unique TCRbeta CDR3 rearrangement, sequence reads were collapsed and filtered. For each sample, productive Simpson clonality was calculated as the square root of Simpson's diversity index across productive rearrangements. TCRdb's version of the immuneACCESS table is confined to in-frame rearrangements and falls short of the full clone set. An unresolved V gene accounts for under half of the shortfall where checked; the remainder is of unknown origin. That table supplies the V and J calls and clone size; D and trimming were determined from the DNA. In all, the sample holds 200,000 to 250,000 clones, and about four fifths of those were seen once. 1.3% of the sample is in the top ten clones.

For CDR1 and CDR2, the germline V gene lists KGHDR and SFDVKD. V lost 9 bases and J lost 0 bases; the stretch between them is 10 bases long. CDR3 length: 13 amino acids, cysteine to phenylalanine. The CDR3 DNA has 39 bases and is translated from base 1. Participants in the prospective study were aged about 18 to 95 years, lived in 20 to 25 United States geographic areas, and enrolled through a virtual design. To assign participants to cohorts, the prospective study relied on clinical history that participants themselves reported in a screening survey and a study questionnaire. In the prospective study, mobile phlebotomists collected whole blood, serum and a nasopharyngeal or oropharyngeal swab from each participant. Prospective study participants could optionally give additional blood draws and questionnaires over a roughly 2-month period. Blood samples from the prospective study were shipped frozen or at room temperature prior to DNA extraction.

The sample belongs to a study of blood T cell repertoires in COVID-19 (dated by TCRdb to about 2020). Regarding the complete study: Collaborator samples came from the United States, Italy and Spain and covered acute and convalescent phases of COVID-19. The material from the prospective study consisted of cDNA or gDNA derived from T cells, B-cell-depleted T cells, or PBMCs. The dataset comprised deeply sampled blood TCRbeta repertoires from subjects exposed to, actively infected with, or recovered from COVID-19. The repertoires were released in a freely available public database meant as a resource for research on the immune response to SARS-CoV-2. Samples came from the ongoing ImmuneRACE study (first 160 participants) plus 1,254 subjects from 6 global collaborators. A de-identified subject ID, COVID-19 status, age in years and sex were almost always included in the sample metadata. Where available, HLA class I and class II types were obtained from metadata supplied by the sample provider rather than from assay-based typing. Overall study results and their limits: The amount of clinical and demographic metadata varied by source and participant and was provided uncurated.

Recombination linked TRBV24-1 to TRBJ1-2; TRBD1 is perhaps the D gene, given 6 matching bases. The sequencing sample was made of PBMCs or T cells enriched from blood (not recorded which). This receptor was taken from a woman in her thirties or forties with acute COVID-19. The DNA reads as follows: TGTGCCACCGGACAGTTAGCTAACTATGGCTACACCTTC. Translation gives CATGQLANYGYTF.